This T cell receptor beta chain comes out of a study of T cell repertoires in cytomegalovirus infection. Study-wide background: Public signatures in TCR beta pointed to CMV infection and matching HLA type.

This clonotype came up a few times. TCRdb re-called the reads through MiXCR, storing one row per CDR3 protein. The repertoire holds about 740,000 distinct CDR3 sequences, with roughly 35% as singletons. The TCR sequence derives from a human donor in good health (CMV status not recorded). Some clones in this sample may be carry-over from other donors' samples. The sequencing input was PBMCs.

CDR3 sequence (DNA): TGTGCCATCAGAAGGGGGCTGAGGGGCTATGGCTACACCTTC. This sequence encodes CAIRRGLRGYGYTF. The chain joins TRBV10-3 to TRBJ1-2; 7 nucleotides match TRBD1. CDR3 length: 14 residues. Germline V gives CDR1 ENHRY, CDR2 SYGVKD. V dropped 6 bases and J dropped 4; count of bases not matched to a gene: 8.